Following are 21 T cell receptor beta chains from one sample sequenced in a study of early T cells in non-severe SARS-CoV-2 infection. MiXCR was run by TCRdb on the 5' RACE reads, yielding one entry per CDR3 protein. The table lists around 84,000 distinct CDR3 sequences, about 10% of them singletons. This specimen was whole blood, taken at baseline. The receptors were sampled from an adult who was a healthcare worker with PCR-confirmed SARS-CoV-2 infection or an uninfected control (not recorded which).

This chain links TRBV7-2 with TRBJ2-3; a weak D match, TRBD2 (5 bases). This CDR3 region has 15 residues. Germline V gene data show CDR1 as SGHTA and CDR2 as FQGNSA. V lost 1 base and J 1 base, leaving 9 bases between the germline ends. This CDR3 is CASSLVGAGTDTQYF. Written as DNA, the CDR3 is TGTGCCAGCAGCTTAGTCGGAGCGGGCACAGATACGCAGTATTTT.

This clonotype was detected a few times. V usage is TRBV28 and J usage is TRBJ2-6; D ambiguous. The CDR3 loop spans 16 amino acids. Germline CDR1 and CDR2: MDHEN and SYDVKM. Trimming pared 5 bases from V and 0 bases from J, leaving 11 bases between. CDR3 amino acids: CASSGILGSGANVLTF. CDR3 in DNA: TGTGCCAGCAGTGGGATACTTGGCTCTGGGGCCAACGTCCTGACTTTC.

The chain couples TRBV18 to TRBJ2-7; 14 bases map to TRBD2. Trimming took 3 bases from V and 6 from J; bases not matched to a gene: 7. Germline V gene data show CDR1 as KGHSH and CDR2 as LQKENI. The CDR3 totals 16 residues. The CDR3 coding sequence is TGTGCCAGCTCACCGGGGACTAGCGGGAGTGGGAGCGAGCAGTACTTC. It encodes CASSPGTSGSGSEQYF.

V usage is TRBV6-6 and J usage is TRBJ2-4; the D gene is possibly TRBD2 (6 bases). From germline, CDR1 is MNHNY and CDR2 SVGAGI (reference sequence). V was clipped by 6 bases and J by 5 bases, with 8 bases between them. This CDR3 is 12 amino acids long. CDR3 sequence reads: CASREGQNIQYF. Here the CDR3 DNA reads TGTGCCAGCAGGGAGGGCCAAAACATTCAGTACTTC.

This clonotype was recorded many times. The chain links TRBV20-1 to TRBJ1-6; no definite D call. The V end was cut by 0 bases, the J end by 7 bases, with 4 bases between. In germline, CDR1 is DFQATT, CDR2 SNEGSKA (reference sequence). The CDR3 contains 12 residues. The CDR3 DNA follows: TGCAGTGCTAGAGACGGGAATTCACCCCTCCACTTT. Protein sequence: CSARDGNSPLHF.

This clonotype was recorded many times. J is TRBJ2-4 and V is TRBV7-9; D call uncertain. The CDR3 sequence is 14 residues long. V lost 3 bases to trimming and J lost 6 bases, with 12 bases between them. Germline V gene data show CDR1 as SEHNR and CDR2 as FQNEAQ (reference sequence). The chain's CDR3 is CASSFSSGANIQYF. The DNA for the CDR3 is TGTGCCAGCAGCTTCTCCTCGGGCGCAAACATTCAGTACTTC. The full variable domain, rest sourced from reference TRBV7-9 and TRBJ2-4, is DTGVSQNPRHKITKRGQNVTFRCDPISEHNRLYWYRQTLGQGPEFLTYFQNEAQLEKSRLLSDRFSAERPKGSFSTLEIQRTEQGDSAMYLCASSFSSGANIQYFGAGTRLSVL.

The V gene is TRBV14, the J gene TRBJ2-7; the match to TRBD1 covers 8 bases. After removal of 3 bases from V and 3 bases from J, the junction contained 7 bases not matched to a gene. Germline V gene lookup returns CDR1 SGHDN and CDR2 FVKESK. This CDR3 region has 15 residues. As DNA, the CDR3 is TGTGCCAGCAGCCATCAGAGGGACAGGTACTACGAGCAGTACTTC. This sequence encodes CASSHQRDRYYEQYF.

The chain carries TRBV3-1 and TRBJ1-1; D gene ambiguous. Deletions cut 4 bases from V and 0 bases from J, with 12 bases between. The CDR3 is 15 residues long. Germline-derived CDR1 and CDR2 are LGHDT and YNNKEL (reference sequence). In DNA, the CDR3 is TGTGCCAGCAGCCTCAACCGGGGTTTGAACACTGAAGCTTTCTTT. Encoded protein: CASSLNRGLNTEAFF.

V usage is TRBV12-3 or TRBV12-4 and J usage is TRBJ2-1; D perhaps matches TRBD1 (5 bases). The CDR3 sequence is 12 residues long. With 8 bases removed from V and 5 bases from J, the gap between germline ends came to 10 bases. The CDR3 sequence: CASVGANNEQFF. In DNA, the CDR3 is TGTGCCAGCGTTGGGGCGAACAATGAGCAGTTCTTC.

This clonotype was counted ten times or more. This chain connects TRBV2 to TRBJ2-1; the match to TRBD2 covers 11 bases. The CDR3 covers 15 residues. The V segment lost 10 bases and the J segment 5 bases; nucleotides outside the gene matches: 10. CDR1 and CDR2 from the germline V gene are SNHLY and FYNNEI. Written as DNA, the CDR3 is TGTGCCATTCGCCTCTCGGGACTAGCGGACAATGAGCAGTTCTTC. Protein product: CAIRLSGLADNEQFF.

This clonotype was counted a few times. One end of the junction does not line up with germline, which may come from a read error. The chain couples TRBV12-3 or TRBV12-4 to TRBJ2-1, with 10 bases fitting TRBD2. The CDR3 spans 14 residues. Here the CDR3 DNA reads TGTGCCAGCAGTCTAGCGGGAGAGGCCCGAGAGCAGTTCTTC. Protein product: CASSLAGEAREQFF.

There are a few counts of this clonotype. The CDR3 loop reads CASSLTLAGVAEQYF. Written as DNA, the CDR3 is TGTGCCAGCAGTTTAACCCTAGCGGGAGTCGCCGAGCAGTACTTC. The gene calls are TRBV28 and TRBJ2-7; 10 bases are a match to TRBD2. The CDR3 loop spans 15 amino acids. The ends lost 2 bases at V and 6 bases at J; junction bases unmatched: 7. CDR1 and CDR2 from the germline V gene are MDHEN and SYDVKM. The full variable domain, with the rest looked up from reference TRBV28 and TRBJ2-7, is DVKVTQSSRYLVKRTGEKVFLECVQDMDHENMFWYRQDPGLGLRLIYFSYDVKMKEKGDIPEGYSVSREKKERFSLILESASTNQTSMYLCASSLTLAGVAEQYFGPGTRLTVT.

This clonotype was seen only a few times. The CDR3 protein is CASSGLGDSPNYGYTF. For the CDR3, the DNA is TGTGCCAGCAGTGGGCTCGGGGACAGCCCTAACTATGGCTACACCTTC. This chain uses TRBV25-1 with TRBJ1-2; 7 bases align to TRBD1. J was trimmed by 0 bases and V by 4 bases; bases with no gene match: 8. The CDR3 extends over 16 amino acids. CDR1 and CDR2 from the germline V gene are MGHDK and SYGVNS.

The V gene is TRBV5-1, the J gene TRBJ2-5; 9 nucleotides line up with TRBD1. CDR3 size: 14 residues. V shed 4 bases, J shed 4 bases, and the junction held 5 bases outside the gene matches. Per germline, CDR1 SGHRS and CDR2 YFSETQ. The CDR3 region is CASSGGQGAETQYF. The CDR3 nucleotides are TGCGCCAGCAGCGGGGGACAGGGAGCAGAGACCCAGTACTTC.

This clonotype was picked up a small number of times. The chain uses TRBV20-1 and TRBJ2-3; no reliable D call. Trimming left V 3 bases short and J 2 bases short, with 15 bases between. The germline V gene encodes CDR1 DFQATT and CDR2 SNEGSKA (reference sequence). This CDR3 comprises 15 residues. Here the CDR3 DNA reads TGCAGTGCTAGCCCGCCCGTCGGCCCCACAGATACGCAGTATTTT. Translation gives CSASPPVGPTDTQYF.

This clonotype was observed at least ten times. The chain carries TRBV14 and TRBJ2-2; D is possibly TRBD2 (5 bases). Trimming removed 2 bases from V and 5 bases from J, with 21 bases in between. The CDR3 is 18 residues long. Germline V gene data show CDR1 as SGHDN and CDR2 as FVKESK. DNA of the CDR3: TGTGCCAGCAGCCAACACCGGGTTGGATCGGGATTGACCGGGGAGCTGTTTTTT. This codes for CASSQHRVGSGLTGELFF.

A single count supports this clonotype. V and J are TRBV20-1 and TRBJ2-5, with unresolved D. Germline values: CDR1 DFQATT, CDR2 SNEGSKA (reference sequence). This CDR3 is built from 14 residues. With 5 bases removed from V and 1 base from J, the gap between germline ends came to 14 bases. The CDR3 is CSASDPAFQETQYF. The CDR3 region has the DNA TGCAGTGCTTCCGACCCAGCCTTCCAAGAGACCCAGTACTTC.

The genes are TRBV2 and TRBJ2-5; D remains ambiguous. CDR1 SNHLY and CDR2 FYNNEI come from the germline V gene. Trimming pared 7 bases from V and 7 bases from J, leaving 10 bases between. The CDR3 spans 11 residues. The CDR3 loop is CASTPAWTQYF. For the CDR3, the DNA is TGTGCCAGCACCCCCGCCTGGACCCAGTACTTC.

The table lists this clonotype with a few counts. This rearrangement joins TRBV20-1 to TRBJ2-1; no firm D call. The CDR3 is 15 residues long. V lost 1 base to trimming and J lost 1 base, with 11 bases between them. Per the germline V gene, CDR1 is DFQATT and CDR2 is SNEGSKA (reference sequence). CDR3 in amino acids: CSARAPDTSYNEQFF. The CDR3 DNA reads as TGCAGTGCTAGAGCCCCGGATACTTCCTACAATGAGCAGTTCTTC.

Comments on this clonotype: The final CDR3 position lacks the conserved phenylalanine or tryptophan, pointing to a likely read error. V gene TRBV5-1 combines with J gene TRBJ2-3; no clear D. Germline V lookup: CDR1 SGHRS, CDR2 YFSETQ. The length of the CDR3 is 15 residues. V was shortened by 0 bases and J by 2 bases, with 10 bases between the two germline ends. The DNA for the CDR3 is TGCGCCAGCAGCTTGGCCTCCGCCCACACAGATACGCAGTATTTA. Encoded protein: CASSLASAHTDTQYL.

This clonotype was seen more than once but under ten times. The rearrangement uses TRBV30 and TRBJ2-3, with TRBD2 matching over 8 bases. Germline-derived CDR1 and CDR2 are GTSNPN and SVGIG (reference sequence). This CDR3 comprises 15 residues. The V and J ends lost 4 bases and 0 bases, in that order; junction bases with no gene match: 6. This chain's CDR3 is CAWTAGGSSTDTQYF. CDR3 nucleotides: TGTGCCTGGACCGCGGGAGGATCTAGCACAGATACGCAGTATTTT. The full variable domain, in which reference TRBV30 and TRBJ2-3 provide the parts outside the CDR3, is SQTIHQWPATLVQPVGSPLSLECTVEGTSNPNLYWYRQAAGRGLQLLFYSVGIGQISSEVPQNLSASRPQDRQFILSSKKLLLSDSGFYLCAWTAGGSSTDTQYFGPGTRLTVL.